This entry concerns a single T cell receptor (beta chain). Antigen: not known. The data derive from a study of graft-versus-host responses after intestinal transplantation. Study-level background: Transplantation in recipients was multivisceral, liver-intestinal, or isolated intestinal. Study results and limitations: Association was observed between peak circulating GvH clone levels and early post-transplant HvG declines. Those patients showing graft-donor T cell macrochimerism displayed high graft-versus-host to host-versus-graft clonal ratios in allografts.

The CDR3 totals 15 residues. Per germline, CDR1 SGHRS and CDR2 YFSETQ. The V end was cut by 0 bases, the J end by 4 bases, with 12 bases between. Libraries were prepared by immunoSEQ multiplex PCR; TCRdb keeps only in-frame clonotypes and omits some of them. The sample has some 20,000 clones, approximately 70% seen once. To release intraepithelial and lamina propria lymphocytes, the graft tissue was processed. The sequencing here drew on ileum tissue, taken approximately three weeks after intestinal transplant. The chain uses TRBV5-1 and TRBJ2-3, with D perhaps matching TRBD2 (7 bases). The clonotype comes from a human patient who received an intestinal transplant, so some T cells may come from the graft donor. The DNA of the CDR3 is TGCGCCAGCAGCTTGGGCGGGGGCCCCCCAGATACGCAGTATTTT. Protein product: CASSLGGGPPDTQYF.